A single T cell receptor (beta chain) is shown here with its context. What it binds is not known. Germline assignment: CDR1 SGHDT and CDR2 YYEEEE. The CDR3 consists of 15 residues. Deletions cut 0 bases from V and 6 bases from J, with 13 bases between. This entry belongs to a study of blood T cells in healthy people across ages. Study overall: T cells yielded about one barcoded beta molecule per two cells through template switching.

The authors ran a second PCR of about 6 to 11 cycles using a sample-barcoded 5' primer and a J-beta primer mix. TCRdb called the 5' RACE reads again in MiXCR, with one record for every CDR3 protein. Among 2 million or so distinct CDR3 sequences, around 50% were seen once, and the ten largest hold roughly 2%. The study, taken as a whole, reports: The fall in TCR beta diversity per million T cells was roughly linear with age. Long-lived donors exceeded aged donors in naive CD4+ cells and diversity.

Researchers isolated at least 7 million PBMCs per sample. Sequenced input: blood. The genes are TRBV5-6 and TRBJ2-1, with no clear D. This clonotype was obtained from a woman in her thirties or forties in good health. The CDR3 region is CASSLAYELPNEQFF. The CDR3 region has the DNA TGTGCCAGCAGCTTGGCCTACGAACTCCCCAATGAGCAGTTCTTC. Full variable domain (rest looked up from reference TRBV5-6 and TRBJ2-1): DAGVTQSPTHLIKTRGQQVTLRCSPKSGHDTVSWYQQALGQGPQFIFQYYEEEERQRGNFPDRFSGHQFPNYSSELNVNALLLGDSALYLCASSLAYELPNEQFFGPGTRLTVL.